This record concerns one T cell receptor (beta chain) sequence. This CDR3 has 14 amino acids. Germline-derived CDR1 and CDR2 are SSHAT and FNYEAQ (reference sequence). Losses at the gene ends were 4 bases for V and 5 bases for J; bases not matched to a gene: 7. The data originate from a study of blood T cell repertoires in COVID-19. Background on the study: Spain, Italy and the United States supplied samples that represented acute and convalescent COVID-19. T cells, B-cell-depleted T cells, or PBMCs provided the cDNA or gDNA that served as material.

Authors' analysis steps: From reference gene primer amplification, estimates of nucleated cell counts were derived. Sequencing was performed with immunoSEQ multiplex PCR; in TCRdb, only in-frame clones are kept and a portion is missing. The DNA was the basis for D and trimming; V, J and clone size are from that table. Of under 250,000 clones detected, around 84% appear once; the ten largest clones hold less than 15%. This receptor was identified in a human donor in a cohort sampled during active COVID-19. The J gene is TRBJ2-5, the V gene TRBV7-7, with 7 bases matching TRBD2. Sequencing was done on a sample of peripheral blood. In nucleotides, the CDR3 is TGTGCCAGCAGCTCTAGCGGCCGATGGGAGACCCAGTACTTC. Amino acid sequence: CASSSSGRWETQYF.